A single sample gave rise to the 30 T cell receptor beta chains below, sequenced in a study of technical replicates of blood from several donors. The table came from immunoSEQ multiplex PCR; TCRdb's copy has only in-frame clones and leaves some out. This table holds about 83,000 clones, roughly 94% found once. The sequencing sample was made of T cells isolated from PBMCs. All receptors come from a human donor in good health.

The rearrangement links TRBV7-3 to TRBJ1-2; TRBD1 aligns across 11 bases. V shed 5 bases, J shed 8 bases, and the junction held 4 bases outside the gene matches. The CDR3 totals 13 residues. CDR1 SGHTA and CDR2 FQGTGA come from the germline V gene. CDR3 sequence: CASSQGQGVGYTF. In nucleotides, the CDR3 is TGTGCCAGCAGCCAGGGACAGGGGGTCGGCTACACCTTC.

CDR3 sequence reads: CASLSAGGVGTQYF. The CDR3 nucleotides read TGTGCCAGCTTATCAGCGGGAGGTGTTGGGACCCAGTACTTC. The chain couples TRBV25-1 to TRBJ2-5; 9 bases map to TRBD2. Germline trimming cut 8 bases from V and 7 bases from J; bases unmatched to any gene: 11. This CDR3 region has 14 residues. Germline values: CDR1 MGHDK, CDR2 SYGVNS.

The chain has TRBV29-1 and TRBJ1-1; TRBD1 matches at 10 bases. This CDR3 is built from 14 residues. V trimming: 3 bases; J trimming: 5 bases; junction bases outside the gene matches: 6. The germline gives CDR1 SQVTM, CDR2 ANQGSEA. The DNA for the CDR3 is TGCAGCGTTGACGGGACAGGGGCTCCAACTGAAGCTTTCTTT. Translated: CSVDGTGAPTEAFF. Combining the CDR3 with reference TRBV29-1 and TRBJ1-1 gives the whole variable domain SAVISQKPSRDICQRGTSLTIQCQVDSQVTMMFWYRQQPGQSLTLIATANQGSEATYESGFVIDKFPISRPNLTFSTLTVSNMSPEDSSIYLCSVDGTGAPTEAFFGQGTRLTVV.

This sequence joins TRBV20-1 and TRBJ1-2; 7 nucleotides line up with TRBD1. This CDR3 comprises 11 residues. In germline, CDR1 is DFQATT, CDR2 SNEGSKA (reference sequence). V was pared by 8 bases and J by 4 bases, with 4 bases of the junction left unmatched. The CDR3 reads CSINRGYGYTF. CDR3 nucleotide sequence: TGCAGTATTAACAGGGGCTATGGCTACACCTTC.

This chain joins TRBV6-5 and TRBJ2-5, with TRBD1 matching over 8 bases. Germline V gene sequence: CDR1 MNHEY, CDR2 SVGAGI. Losses at the gene ends were 9 bases for V and 5 bases for J; bases not matched to a gene: 11. The CDR3 has 14 amino acids. The CDR3 DNA sequence: TGTGCCAGTAAAACCGGGACAGGCAGGGAGACCCAGTACTTC. Its translation is CASKTGTGRETQYF.

V gene TRBV5-1 combines with J gene TRBJ2-1; 8 positions agree with TRBD2. Germline V gene lookup returns CDR1 SGHRS and CDR2 YFSETQ. There are 15 residues in the CDR3. V lost 2 bases and J lost 4; bases outside the gene matches: 5. DNA for the CDR3: TGCGCCAGCAGCTTTAGTAGCGGGGTTTACAATGAGCAGTTCTTC. Translating gives CASSFSSGVYNEQFF.

The chain joins TRBV5-6 to TRBJ2-6; D is possibly TRBD2 (6 bases). CDR1 and CDR2 from the germline V gene are SGHDT and YYEEEE. This CDR3 comprises 17 residues. Trimming took off 4 bases at V and 4 bases at J, with 18 bases between the two ends. The chain's CDR3 is CASSRPPGGQGANVLTF. CDR3 sequence (DNA): TGTGCCAGCAGCCGACCACCAGGAGGGCAGGGGGCCAACGTCCTGACTTTC. The variable domain in full, completed from reference TRBV5-6 and TRBJ2-6, reads DAGVTQSPTHLIKTRGQQVTLRCSPKSGHDTVSWYQQALGQGPQFIFQYYEEEERQRGNFPDRFSGHQFPNYSSELNVNALLLGDSALYLCASSRPPGGQGANVLTFGAGSRLTVL.

The chain joins TRBV7-6 to TRBJ2-7, with D maybe TRBD1 (6 bases). The CDR3 totals 14 residues. CDR1 and CDR2 from the germline V gene are SGHVS and FNYEAQ. With 5 bases removed from V and 1 base from J, the gap between germline ends came to 12 bases. This chain's CDR3 is CASSRDILSYEQYF. The DNA of the CDR3 is TGTGCCAGCAGCAGGGACATCTTATCCTACGAGCAGTACTTC.

The rearrangement uses TRBV13 and TRBJ1-1; 9 bases match TRBD1. Trimming at V came to 4 bases and at J to 3 bases, leaving 18 bases not matched to a gene. The CDR3 contains 19 residues. Germline CDR1 and CDR2: PRHDT and FYEKMQ (reference sequence). CDR3: CASSSDTPKDRGEDTEAFF. For the CDR3, the DNA is TGTGCCAGCAGCTCGGACACGCCCAAGGACAGGGGCGAGGACACTGAAGCTTTCTTT.

V usage is TRBV28 and J usage is TRBJ2-1; D unclear. Germline V CDR1 and CDR2: MDHEN, SYDVKM. The CDR3 loop spans 15 amino acids. Trimming left V 6 bases short and J 0 bases short, with 12 bases between. CDR3 amino acids: CASSGSSGSYNEQFF. The DNA of the CDR3 is TGTGCCAGCAGCGGATCTAGTGGCTCCTACAATGAGCAGTTCTTC.

CDR3 in DNA: TGTGCCAGCAGTGGGAGCGGGTCACAAGAGACCCAGTACTTC. It yields the protein CASSGSGSQETQYF. V usage is TRBV6-1 and J usage is TRBJ2-5; perhaps TRBD2 as D (6 bases). This CDR3 spans 14 amino acids. Germline assignment: CDR1 MNHNS and CDR2 SASEGT. Trimming left V 4 bases short and J 2 bases short, with 11 bases between.

The chain employs TRBV30 and TRBJ2-2; 7 bases fit TRBD2. The trim removed 4 bases at V and 7 bases at J, leaving 9 bases unmatched. This CDR3 region has 14 residues. Germline CDR1 is GTSNPN and CDR2 is SVGIG (reference sequence). Here the CDR3 DNA reads TGTGCCTGGAAACCTCTGGGGGGGATCGGGGAGCTGTTTTTT. Translating gives CAWKPLGGIGELFF.

V and J are TRBV6-4 and TRBJ2-3; 11 nucleotides align to TRBD1. Per germline, CDR1 MRHNA and CDR2 SNTAGT. This CDR3 is 13 amino acids long. The junction had 8 bases not matched to a gene; V was cut back by 6 bases and J by 12 bases. The CDR3 protein is CASSGMDRGPQYF. Written as DNA, the CDR3 is TGTGCCAGCAGCGGTATGGACAGGGGGCCACAGTATTTT.

The chain uses TRBV7-9 and TRBJ1-1; D is perhaps TRBD1 (5 bases). The CDR3 consists of 12 residues. V was cut by 7 bases and J by 5 bases, with 11 bases left in between. Germline V gene data show CDR1 as SEHNR and CDR2 as FQNEAQ (reference sequence). The CDR3 DNA sequence: TGTGCCAGCACCGCCCAGGGTACTGAAGCTTTCTTT. Amino acid sequence: CASTAQGTEAFF.

The chain recombines TRBV28 with TRBJ2-5; D unclear. The CDR3 has 12 residues. V lost 5 bases to trimming and J lost 4 bases, with 8 bases between them. Looked up from germline, CDR1 is MDHEN and CDR2 is SYDVKM. The CDR3 reads CASSTVVETQYF. CDR3 DNA sequence: TGTGCCAGCAGTACGGTAGTAGAGACCCAGTACTTC.

The V and J genes are TRBV13 and TRBJ1-2, with 8 bases fitting TRBD1. Per germline, CDR1 PRHDT and CDR2 FYEKMQ (reference sequence). This CDR3 has 14 amino acids. The V gene end was trimmed by 5 bases and the J gene end by 4 bases; junction bases not matched to a gene: 6. In nucleotides, the CDR3 is TGTGCCAGCAGCCGACAGGGGAAAGGCTATGGCTACACCTTC. Translation gives CASSRQGKGYGYTF.

This sequence joins TRBV5-4 and TRBJ2-2, with TRBD2 identical over 14 bases. This CDR3 contains 18 residues. V trimming: 6 bases; J trimming: 1 base; junction bases outside the gene matches: 8. Germline V gene sequence: CDR1 SGHNT, CDR2 YYREEE (reference sequence). CDR3 coding DNA: TGTGCCAGCACCTCCGGGACTAGCGGGGGCCGGAACACCGGGGAGCTGTTTTTT. Protein: CASTSGTSGGRNTGELFF.

J is TRBJ2-1 and V is TRBV29-1, with TRBD1 matching 8 bases. The CDR3 is 13 residues long. CDR1 is SQVTM and CDR2 is ANQGSEA in the germline V gene. J was trimmed by 1 base and V by 5 bases; bases with no gene match: 1. The CDR3 loop reads CSVTGGSYNEQFF. The CDR3 DNA is TGCAGCGTTACAGGGGGTTCCTACAATGAGCAGTTCTTC.

The chain couples TRBV7-8 to TRBJ2-7; 7 nucleotides align to TRBD1. The ends lost 5 bases at V and 3 bases at J; junction bases unmatched: 7. CDR1 and CDR2 from the germline V gene are SGHVS and FQNEAQ. The CDR3 consists of 14 residues. The CDR3, as DNA: TGTGCCAGCAGCAAAAGAGGGACAGTCTACGAGCAGTACTTC. Translating it yields CASSKRGTVYEQYF.

As for this clone: Sequence at one end of the junction differs from germline and may be a read error. The rearrangement joins TRBV2 to TRBJ1-2; D not certain. The CDR3 consists of 11 residues. Germline loops: CDR1 SNHLY, CDR2 FYNNEI. The CDR3 DNA reads as TGTGCCAGCAGTGAAATTGGCGGCAGTCTCTTC. Translated, it gives CASSEIGGSLF.

The rearrangement links TRBV28 to TRBJ2-7; TRBD1 aligns across 9 bases. Germline V gene lookup returns CDR1 MDHEN and CDR2 SYDVKM. CDR3 size: 14 residues. Trimming at V came to 3 bases and at J to 6 bases, leaving 6 bases not matched to a gene. The chain's CDR3 is CASSFDRGGSEQYF. The CDR3 nucleotides are TGTGCCAGCAGTTTCGACAGGGGGGGGTCCGAGCAGTACTTC.

CDR3: CASWGRSPAGFQPQHF. In nucleotides, the CDR3 is TGTGCCAGTTGGGGGCGGTCTCCGGCGGGTTTTCAGCCCCAGCATTTT. The J gene is TRBJ1-5, the V gene TRBV19; tentatively, D is TRBD1 (6 bases). The CDR3 covers 16 residues. The V end was cut by 8 bases, the J end by 6 bases, with 23 bases between. Germline V gene data show CDR1 as LNHDA and CDR2 as SQIVND (reference sequence).

The V and J genes are TRBV4-1 and TRBJ1-3; D not certain. Per germline, CDR1 MGHRA and CDR2 YSYEKL. The V end was cut by 2 bases, the J end by 0 bases, with 23 bases between. The CDR3 is made up of 20 amino acids. Written as DNA, the CDR3 is TGCGCCAGCAGCCAACTCCTCATTCGCAGACTCTCGAGCTCTGGAAACACCATATATTTT. Its protein product is CASSQLLIRRLSSSGNTIYF.

V is TRBV5-1 and J is TRBJ1-6; no reliable D call. Trimming left V 0 bases short and J 6 bases short, with 10 bases between. The CDR3 consists of 15 residues. In germline, CDR1 is SGHRS, CDR2 YFSETQ. In DNA form, the CDR3 reads TGCGCCAGCAGCTTGGACTCGGGGTTTAATTCACCCCTCCACTTT. Translated, it gives CASSLDSGFNSPLHF.

This sequence joins TRBV27 and TRBJ2-2; 8 bases map to TRBD2. CDR1 is MNHEY and CDR2 is SMNVEV in the germline V gene (reference sequence). CDR3 length: 15 amino acids. Trimming cost V 5 bases and J 5 bases; bases outside gene matches: 7. The DNA for the CDR3 is TGTGCCAGCAGTCCGGGGGGGCTGGGGACCGGGGAGCTGTTTTTT. Protein product: CASSPGGLGTGELFF.

The chain employs TRBV5-1 and TRBJ1-1, with D perhaps matching TRBD1 (5 bases). This CDR3 is built from 15 residues. The V end lost 0 bases, the J end lost 1 base, and 10 bases lay between the germline ends. Germline CDR1 and CDR2: SGHRS and YFSETQ. The CDR3 protein is CASSLVRGWNTEAFF. DNA of the CDR3: TGCGCCAGCAGCTTGGTAAGGGGTTGGAACACTGAAGCTTTCTTT.

A few counts support this clone. The genes are TRBV4-1 and TRBJ1-1, with D tentatively TRBD1 (5 bases). The ends were cut back, 0 bases at V and 10 bases at J, with 15 bases in the middle. Germline V gene lookup returns CDR1 MGHRA and CDR2 YSYEKL. The CDR3 contains 14 residues. DNA of the CDR3: TGCGCCAGCAGCCAAGATGGTGGCAGGGCTCCAGCTTTCTTT. This gives the protein CASSQDGGRAPAFF.

This chain joins TRBV19 and TRBJ2-1; D is undetermined. The CDR3 spans 11 residues. Germline V gene lookup returns CDR1 LNHDA and CDR2 SQIVND (reference sequence). V was trimmed by 4 bases and J by 15 bases, leaving 13 bases between them. The CDR3 sequence is CASSTTTIWFF. CDR3 nucleotides: TGTGCCAGTAGTACAACTACGATCTGGTTCTTC.

The chain has TRBV5-6 and TRBJ1-2, with D hard to call. V was clipped by 2 bases and J by 8 bases, with 10 bases between them. CDR3 length: 12 residues. The germline gives CDR1 SGHDT, CDR2 YYEEEE. CDR3 bases: TGTGCCAGCAGCTTTCCTGGGGAGGGCTACACCTTC. Protein sequence: CASSFPGEGYTF.

J is TRBJ1-4 and V is TRBV6-1; D uncertain. The V and J ends lost 1 base and 6 bases respectively, with 12 bases between them. Germline-derived CDR1 and CDR2 are MNHNS and SASEGT. The CDR3 runs to 15 residues. CDR3: CASSEEARIYEKLFF. Here the CDR3 DNA reads TGTGCCAGCAGTGAAGAAGCGAGGATATATGAAAAACTGTTTTTT.